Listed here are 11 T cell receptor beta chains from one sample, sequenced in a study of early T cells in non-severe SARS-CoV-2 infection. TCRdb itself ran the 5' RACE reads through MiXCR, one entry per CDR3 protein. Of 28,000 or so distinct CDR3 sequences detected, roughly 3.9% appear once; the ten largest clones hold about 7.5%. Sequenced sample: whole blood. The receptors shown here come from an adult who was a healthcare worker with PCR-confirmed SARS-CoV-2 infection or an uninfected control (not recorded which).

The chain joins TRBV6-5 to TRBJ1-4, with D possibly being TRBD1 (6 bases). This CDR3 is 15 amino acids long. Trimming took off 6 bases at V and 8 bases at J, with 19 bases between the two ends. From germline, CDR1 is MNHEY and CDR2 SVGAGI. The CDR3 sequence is CASSLRRGAREKLFF. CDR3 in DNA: TGTGCCAGCAGCCTCCGGAGGGGGGCAAGGGAAAAACTGTTTTTT.

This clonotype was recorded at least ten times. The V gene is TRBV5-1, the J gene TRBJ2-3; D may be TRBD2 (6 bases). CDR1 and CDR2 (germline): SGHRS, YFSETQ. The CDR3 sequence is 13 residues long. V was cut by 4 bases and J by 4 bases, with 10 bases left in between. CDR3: CASSPGTSDTQYF. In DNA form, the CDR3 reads TGCGCCAGCAGCCCCGGGACTTCAGATACGCAGTATTTT.

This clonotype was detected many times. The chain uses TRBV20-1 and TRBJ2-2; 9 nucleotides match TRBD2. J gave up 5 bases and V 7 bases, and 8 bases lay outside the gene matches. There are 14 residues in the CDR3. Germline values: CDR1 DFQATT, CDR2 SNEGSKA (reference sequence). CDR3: CSDVGGRGTGELFF. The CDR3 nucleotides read TGCAGTGACGTAGGCGGGAGGGGGACCGGGGAGCTGTTTTTT.

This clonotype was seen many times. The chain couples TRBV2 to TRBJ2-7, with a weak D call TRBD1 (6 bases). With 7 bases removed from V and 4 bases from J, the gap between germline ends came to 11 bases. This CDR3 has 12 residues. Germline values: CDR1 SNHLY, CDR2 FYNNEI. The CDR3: CASNLQGYEQYF. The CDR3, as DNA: TGTGCCAGCAATTTACAGGGTTACGAGCAGTACTTC.

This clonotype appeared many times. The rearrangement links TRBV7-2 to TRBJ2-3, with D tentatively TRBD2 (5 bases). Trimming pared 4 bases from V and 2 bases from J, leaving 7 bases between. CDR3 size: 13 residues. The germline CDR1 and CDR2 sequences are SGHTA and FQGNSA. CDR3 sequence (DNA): TGTGCCAGCAGCTCGGACTTCACAGATACGCAGTATTTT. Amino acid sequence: CASSSDFTDTQYF.

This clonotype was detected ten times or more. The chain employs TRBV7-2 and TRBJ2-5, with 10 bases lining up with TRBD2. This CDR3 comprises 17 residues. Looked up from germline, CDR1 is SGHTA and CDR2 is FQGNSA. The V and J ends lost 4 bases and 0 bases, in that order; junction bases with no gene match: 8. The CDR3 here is CASSSPLGTSDQETQYF. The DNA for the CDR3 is TGTGCCAGCAGCTCTCCTCTCGGGACTAGCGACCAAGAGACCCAGTACTTC.

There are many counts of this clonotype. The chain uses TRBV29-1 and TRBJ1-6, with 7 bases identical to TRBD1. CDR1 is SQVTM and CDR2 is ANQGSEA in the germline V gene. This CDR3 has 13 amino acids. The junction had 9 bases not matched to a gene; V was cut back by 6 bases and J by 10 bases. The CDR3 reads CSVKTGLESPLHF. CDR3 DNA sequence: TGCAGCGTGAAGACAGGGTTGGAATCACCCCTCCACTTT.

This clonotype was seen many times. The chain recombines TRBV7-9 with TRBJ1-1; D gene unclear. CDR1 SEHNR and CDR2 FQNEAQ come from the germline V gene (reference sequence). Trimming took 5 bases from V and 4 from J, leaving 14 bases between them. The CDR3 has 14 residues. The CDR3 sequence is CASSHAASSTEAFF. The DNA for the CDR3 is TGTGCCAGCAGCCACGCGGCCTCTTCCACTGAAGCTTTCTTT.

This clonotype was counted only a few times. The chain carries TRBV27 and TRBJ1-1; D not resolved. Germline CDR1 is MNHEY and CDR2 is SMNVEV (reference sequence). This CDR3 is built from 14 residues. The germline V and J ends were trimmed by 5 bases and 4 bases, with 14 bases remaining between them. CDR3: CASSASTAGTEAFF. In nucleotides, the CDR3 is TGTGCCAGCAGTGCCAGTACGGCGGGCACTGAAGCTTTCTTT.

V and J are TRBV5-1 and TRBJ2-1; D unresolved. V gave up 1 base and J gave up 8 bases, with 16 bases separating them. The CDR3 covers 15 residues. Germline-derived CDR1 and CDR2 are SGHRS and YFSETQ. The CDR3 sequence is CASSLPLTSGHEQFF. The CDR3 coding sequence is TGCGCCAGCAGCTTGCCCCTGACTTCAGGCCATGAGCAGTTCTTC.

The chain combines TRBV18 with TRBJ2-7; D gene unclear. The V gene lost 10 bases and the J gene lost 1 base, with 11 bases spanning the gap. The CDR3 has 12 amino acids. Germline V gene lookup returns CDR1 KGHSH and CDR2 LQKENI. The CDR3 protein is CAIHLLSYEQYF. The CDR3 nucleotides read TGTGCCATCCACCTACTTTCCTACGAGCAGTACTTC.